This T cell receptor beta chain is from a study of blood T cell repertoires in COVID-19 (dated by TCRdb to 2018 to 2020). Broadly, across the study: The collaborator samples originated in the United States, Italy and Spain and spanned the acute and convalescent phases of COVID-19. The material from the prospective study consisted of cDNA or gDNA derived from T cells, B-cell-depleted T cells, or PBMCs. Deeply sampled blood TCRbeta repertoires from subjects exposed to, actively infected with, or recovered from COVID-19 were included in the dataset. The repertoires were released in a freely available public database meant as a resource for research on the immune response to SARS-CoV-2. The samples were drawn from the first 160 participants of the ongoing ImmuneRACE study and from 1,254 subjects provided by 6 global collaborators. The sample metadata nearly always contained a de-identified subject ID, COVID-19 status, age in years and sex. HLA class I and class II types, where available, came from metadata supplied by the sample provider rather than from assay-based typing.

From the cysteine through the phenylalanine, the CDR3 covers 15 amino acids. CDR3 DNA is the only sequence kept; it has 45 bases, read in frame from the first base. The junction carries 14 bases between V and J, which are trimmed by 5 bases and 2 bases respectively. Per the germline V gene, KGHDR is the CDR1 and SFDVKD is the CDR2. The immunoSEQ Assay, a bias-controlled multiplex PCR, was used to amplify TCRbeta CDR3 regions from genomic DNA. The source study handled its data this way. The number of nucleated cells in each sample was estimated from the amplification of reference gene primers within the assay. To quantify the absolute abundance of each unique TCRbeta CDR3 rearrangement, sequence reads were collapsed and filtered. For each sample, productive Simpson clonality was calculated as the square root of Simpson's diversity index across productive rearrangements. The immuneACCESS repertoire file appears here via TCRdb, limited to in-frame rearrangements. These files lack a portion of the clones; in checked studies, under half of the deficit traces to unresolved V genes, and the cause of the others is not known. V and J calls and clone size are those listed in that table; D and trimming were worked out from the DNA. The sample includes about 70,000 clones, with approximately 90% observed a single time. The ten largest clones add up to 2.5% to 3% of the sample.

Collaborating institutions collected whole blood in K2EDTA tubes following their own protocols. For TCRbeta analysis, collaborator samples were shipped as frozen whole blood, as isolated PBMCs, or as DNA extracted from either sample type. Beyond this particular receptor, the publication reports: Clinical and demographic metadata were provided uncurated, with the amount varying by source and participant.

Note on this clone: This clone's antigen is unknown. Base qualities are not recorded, but no much larger clone differs from it by a single base.

Recombination joined TRBV24-1 with TRBJ1-2; too little of a D gene remains to name it. Input material: peripheral blood. This TCR came from a man aged 50 to 59 with acute or convalescent COVID-19. The DNA is as follows: TGTGCCACCAGTGGGACCCATTCGGGGAACTATGGCTACACCTTC. This sequence encodes CATSGTHSGNYGYTF.